Below are 8 T cell receptor beta chains sequenced from a single sample in a study of sequential checkpoint blockade in melanoma. Measured with immunoSEQ multiplex PCR; TCRdb has only the in-frame clones, and not every one. The sample includes 2,500 to 3,000 clones, roughly 20% seen only once; the top ten take less than 25%. The treatment: randomized to nivolumab then ipilimumab (arm A) or the reverse (arm B). Specimen: tumor tissue (inferred from file names), collected from a patient given nivolumab and ipilimumab in sequence. These receptors were collected from a human donor with melanoma.

The sample holds a few counts of this clone. The chain employs TRBV4-1 and TRBJ1-2; maybe TRBD1 (6 bases). The CDR3 sequence is 17 residues long. V was trimmed by 1 base and J by 1 base, leaving 16 bases between them. In germline, CDR1 is MGHRA, CDR2 YSYEKL. The CDR3 protein is CASSQGTGSPFNYGYTF. Written as DNA, the CDR3 is TGCGCCAGCAGCCAAGGTACAGGGAGTCCCTTTAACTATGGCTACACCTTC.

Judged by abundance, this clone is large. This chain connects TRBV19 to TRBJ1-3; D remains ambiguous. The length of the CDR3 is 15 residues. Trimming took off 5 bases at V and 4 bases at J, with 15 bases between the two ends. Germline V lookup: CDR1 LNHDA, CDR2 SQIVND (reference sequence). In DNA, the CDR3 is TGTGCCAGTAGTCTCGACGAGGGTTGGGGAAACACCATATATTTT. Translation: CASSLDEGWGNTIYF.

This clone occurred many times. V gene TRBV11-3 combines with J gene TRBJ2-1; 10 bases map to TRBD2. V shed 5 bases and J 2 bases; nucleotides not matched to a gene: 3. The CDR3 length is 15 residues. Germline V gene data show CDR1 as SGHNT and CDR2 as YENEEA. The DNA of the CDR3 is TGTGCCAGCAGCCTCCTAGCGGGGGCCTACAATGAGCAGTTCTTC. Protein: CASSLLAGAYNEQFF.

The gene calls are TRBV14 and TRBJ1-2, with unresolved D. This CDR3 spans 14 amino acids. Germline V CDR1 and CDR2: SGHDN, FVKESK. V lost 3 bases and J lost 0, with 8 bases in between. The CDR3: CASSQGVPNYGYTF. The CDR3 DNA reads as TGTGCCAGCAGCCAGGGTGTCCCTAACTATGGCTACACCTTC. Full variable domain (rest looked up from reference TRBV14 and TRBJ1-2): EAGVTQFPSHSVIEKGQTVTLRCDPISGHDNLYWYRRVMGKEIKFLLHFVKESKQDESGMPNNRFLAERTGGTYSTLKVQPAELEDSGVYFCASSQGVPNYGYTFGSGTRLTVV.

This clone was seen at least ten times. The chain carries TRBV11-3 and TRBJ2-7; the match to TRBD1 covers 8 bases. This CDR3 is built from 15 residues. The germline V gene encodes CDR1 SGHNT and CDR2 YENEEA. After removal of 2 bases from V and 1 base from J, the junction contained 4 bases not matched to a gene. The CDR3 coding sequence is TGTGCCAGCAGCTTATGGCAGGGGGCTTCCTACGAGCAGTACTTC. It is translated as CASSLWQGASYEQYF. The full variable domain, its missing parts supplied by reference TRBV11-3 and TRBJ2-7, is EAGVVQSPRYKIIEKKQPVAFWCNPISGHNTLYWYLQNLGQGPELLIRYENEEAVDDSQLPKDRFSAERLKGVDSTLKIQPAELGDSAVYLCASSLWQGASYEQYFGPGTRLTVT.

This rearrangement joins TRBV11-3 to TRBJ2-3; 7 bases fit TRBD2. Germline V gene lookup returns CDR1 SGHNT and CDR2 YENEEA. J was trimmed by 5 bases and V by 3 bases; bases with no gene match: 11. This CDR3 is 16 amino acids long. The CDR3 bases are TGTGCCAGCAGCTTGTTACGCGGGAGCTGGGGAGATACGCAGTATTTT. It specifies CASSLLRGSWGDTQYF. Combining the CDR3 with reference TRBV11-3 and TRBJ2-3 gives the whole variable domain EAGVVQSPRYKIIEKKQPVAFWCNPISGHNTLYWYLQNLGQGPELLIRYENEEAVDDSQLPKDRFSAERLKGVDSTLKIQPAELGDSAVYLCASSLLRGSWGDTQYFGPGTRLTVL.

DNA of the CDR3: TGTGCCAGCACCTGGACAGGGGGCGCCGGGACTGAAGCTTTCTTT. Its protein product is CASTWTGGAGTEAFF. This rearrangement joins TRBV6-8 to TRBJ1-1; 11 positions agree with TRBD1. The germline V gene encodes CDR1 MNHGY and CDR2 SAAAGT. CDR3 length equals 15 residues. The J segment lost 5 bases and the V segment lost 7 bases, leaving 9 bases of the junction unmatched.

The chain links TRBV18 to TRBJ1-1; weak D call: TRBD1 (5 bases). Germline lookup yields CDR1 KGHSH and CDR2 LQKENI. The ends were cut back, 6 bases at V and 3 bases at J, with 11 bases in the middle. The CDR3 has 13 residues. The CDR3 loop reads CASSQGLDTEAFF. CDR3 DNA: TGTGCCAGCTCCCAGGGTCTAGACACTGAAGCTTTCTTT. Variable domain in full (rest from reference TRBV18 and TRBJ1-1): NAGVMQNPRHLVRRRGQEARLRCSPMKGHSHVYWYRQLPEEGLKFMVYLQKENIIDESGMPKERFSAEFPKEGPSILRIQQVVRGDSAAYFCASSQGLDTEAFFGQGTRLTVV.